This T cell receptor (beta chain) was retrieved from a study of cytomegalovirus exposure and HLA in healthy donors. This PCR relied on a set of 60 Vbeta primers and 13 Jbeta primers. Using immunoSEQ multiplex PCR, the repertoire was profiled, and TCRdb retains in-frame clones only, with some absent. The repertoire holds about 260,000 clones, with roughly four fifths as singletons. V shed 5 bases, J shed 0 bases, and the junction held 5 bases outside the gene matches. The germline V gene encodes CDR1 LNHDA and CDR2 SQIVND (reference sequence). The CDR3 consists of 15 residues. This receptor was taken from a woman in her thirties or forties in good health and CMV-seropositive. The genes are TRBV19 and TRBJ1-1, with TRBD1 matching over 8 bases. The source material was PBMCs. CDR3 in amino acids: CASSYRDRMNTEAFF. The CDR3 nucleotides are TGTGCCAGTAGTTACAGGGACAGGATGAACACTGAAGCTTTCTTT.